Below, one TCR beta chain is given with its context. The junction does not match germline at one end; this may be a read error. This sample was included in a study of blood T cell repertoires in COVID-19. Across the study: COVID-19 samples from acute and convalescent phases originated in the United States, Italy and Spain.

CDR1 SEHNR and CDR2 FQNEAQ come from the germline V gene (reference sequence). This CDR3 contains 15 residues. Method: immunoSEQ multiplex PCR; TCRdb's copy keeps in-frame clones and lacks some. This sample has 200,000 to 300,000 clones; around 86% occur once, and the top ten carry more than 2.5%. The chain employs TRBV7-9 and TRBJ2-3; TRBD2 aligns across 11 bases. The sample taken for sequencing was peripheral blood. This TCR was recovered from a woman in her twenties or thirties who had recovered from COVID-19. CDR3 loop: CASSTSGGPTVTQYF. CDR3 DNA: TGTGCCAGCAGCACTAGCGGGGGCCCCACAGTTACGCAGTATTTT.